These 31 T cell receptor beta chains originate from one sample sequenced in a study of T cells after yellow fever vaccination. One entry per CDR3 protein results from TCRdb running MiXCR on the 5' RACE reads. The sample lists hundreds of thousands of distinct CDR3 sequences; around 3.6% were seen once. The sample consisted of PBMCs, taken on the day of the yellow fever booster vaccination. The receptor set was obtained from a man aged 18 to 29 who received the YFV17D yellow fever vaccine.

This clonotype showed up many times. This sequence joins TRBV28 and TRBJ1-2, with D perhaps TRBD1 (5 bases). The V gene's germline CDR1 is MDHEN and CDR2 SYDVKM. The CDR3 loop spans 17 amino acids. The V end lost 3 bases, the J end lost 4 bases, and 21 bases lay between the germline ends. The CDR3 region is CASSFHLEGRKTYGYTF. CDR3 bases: TGTGCCAGCAGTTTCCACCTTGAGGGACGGAAGACCTATGGCTACACCTTC.

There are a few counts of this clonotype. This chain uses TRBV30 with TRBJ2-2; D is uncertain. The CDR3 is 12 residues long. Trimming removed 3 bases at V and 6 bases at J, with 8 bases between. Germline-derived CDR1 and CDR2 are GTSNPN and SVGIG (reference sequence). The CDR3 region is CAWRSPPGELFF. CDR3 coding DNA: TGTGCCTGGAGGTCTCCACCCGGGGAGCTGTTTTTT. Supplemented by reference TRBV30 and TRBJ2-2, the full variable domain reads SQTIHQWPATLVQPVGSPLSLECTVEGTSNPNLYWYRQAAGRGLQLLFYSVGIGQISSEVPQNLSASRPQDRQFILSSKKLLLSDSGFYLCAWRSPPGELFFGEGSRLTVL.

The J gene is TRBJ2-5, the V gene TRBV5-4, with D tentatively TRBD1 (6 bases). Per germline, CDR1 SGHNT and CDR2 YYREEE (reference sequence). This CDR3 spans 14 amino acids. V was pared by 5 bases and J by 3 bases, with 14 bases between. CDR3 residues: CASRRGYEKETQYF. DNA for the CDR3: TGTGCCAGCAGAAGGGGGTACGAAAAAGAGACCCAGTACTTC.

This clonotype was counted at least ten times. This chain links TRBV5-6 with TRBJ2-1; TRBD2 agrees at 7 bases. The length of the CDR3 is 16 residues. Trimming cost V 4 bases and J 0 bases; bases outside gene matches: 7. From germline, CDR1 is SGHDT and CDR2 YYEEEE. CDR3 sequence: CASSGVAGDSYNEQFF. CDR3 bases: TGTGCCAGCAGCGGGGTGGCGGGGGACTCCTACAATGAGCAGTTCTTC.

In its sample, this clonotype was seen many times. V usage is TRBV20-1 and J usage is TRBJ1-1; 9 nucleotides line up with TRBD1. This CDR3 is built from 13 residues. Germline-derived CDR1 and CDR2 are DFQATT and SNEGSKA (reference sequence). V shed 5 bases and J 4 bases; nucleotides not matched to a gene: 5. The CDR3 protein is CSAFYRGPTEAFF. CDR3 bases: TGCAGTGCTTTTTACAGGGGGCCCACTGAAGCTTTCTTT.

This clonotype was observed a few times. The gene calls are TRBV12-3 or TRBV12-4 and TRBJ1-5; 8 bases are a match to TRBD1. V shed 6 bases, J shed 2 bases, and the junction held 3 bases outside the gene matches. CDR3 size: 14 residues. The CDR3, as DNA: TGTGCCAGCAGGACAGGGGAGGGCAATCAGCCCCAGCATTTT. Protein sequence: CASRTGEGNQPQHF.

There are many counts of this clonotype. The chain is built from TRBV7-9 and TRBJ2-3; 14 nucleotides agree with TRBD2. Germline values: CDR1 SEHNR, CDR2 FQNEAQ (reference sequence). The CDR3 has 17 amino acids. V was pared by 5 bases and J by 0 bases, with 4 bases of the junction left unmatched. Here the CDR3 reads CASSPGLAGVSTDTQYF. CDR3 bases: TGTGCCAGCAGCCCGGGACTAGCGGGGGTTAGCACAGATACGCAGTATTTT.

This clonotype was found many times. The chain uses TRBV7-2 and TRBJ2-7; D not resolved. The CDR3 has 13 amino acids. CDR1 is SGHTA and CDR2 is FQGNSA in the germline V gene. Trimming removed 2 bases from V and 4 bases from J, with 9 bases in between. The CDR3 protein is CASSLTTAYEQYV. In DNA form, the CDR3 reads TGTGCCAGCAGCTTAACAACCGCTTACGAGCAGTACGTC.

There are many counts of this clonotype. Here the CDR3 DNA reads TGTGCCAGTAGCCCCTCAGGGGGCAGTGGCTACACCTTC. This encodes CASSPSGGSGYTF. The chain combines TRBV19 with TRBJ1-2; 8 nucleotides line up with TRBD1. Germline V gene lookup returns CDR1 LNHDA and CDR2 SQIVND (reference sequence). The CDR3 is 13 residues long. J was trimmed by 7 bases and V by 6 bases; bases with no gene match: 7.

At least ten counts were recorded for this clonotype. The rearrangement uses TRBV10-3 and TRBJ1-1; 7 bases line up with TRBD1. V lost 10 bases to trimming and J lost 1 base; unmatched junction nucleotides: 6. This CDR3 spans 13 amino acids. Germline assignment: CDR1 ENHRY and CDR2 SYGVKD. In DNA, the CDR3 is TGTGCCACGACCCGGGACAGGAACACTGAAGCTTTCTTT. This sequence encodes CATTRDRNTEAFF.

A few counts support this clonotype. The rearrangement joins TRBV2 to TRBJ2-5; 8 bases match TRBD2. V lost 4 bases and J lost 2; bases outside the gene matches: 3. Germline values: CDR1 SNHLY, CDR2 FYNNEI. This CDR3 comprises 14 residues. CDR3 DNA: TGTGCCAGCAGTGTGTTAGCGGGGCAAGAGACCCAGTACTTC. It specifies CASSVLAGQETQYF.

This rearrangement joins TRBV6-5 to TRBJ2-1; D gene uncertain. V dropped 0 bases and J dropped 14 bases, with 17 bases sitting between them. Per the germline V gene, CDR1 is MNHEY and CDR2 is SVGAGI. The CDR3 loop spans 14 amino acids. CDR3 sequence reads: CASSYSFWENKEFF. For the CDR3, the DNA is TGTGCCAGCAGTTACTCTTTTTGGGAAAATAAGGAGTTCTTC.

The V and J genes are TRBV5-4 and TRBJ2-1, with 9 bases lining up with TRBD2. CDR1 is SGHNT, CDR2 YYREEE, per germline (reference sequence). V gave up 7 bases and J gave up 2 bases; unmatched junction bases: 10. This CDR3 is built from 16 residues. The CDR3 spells CASALQRGAAYNEQFF. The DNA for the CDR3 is TGTGCCAGCGCACTCCAGCGGGGGGCTGCCTACAATGAGCAGTTCTTC.

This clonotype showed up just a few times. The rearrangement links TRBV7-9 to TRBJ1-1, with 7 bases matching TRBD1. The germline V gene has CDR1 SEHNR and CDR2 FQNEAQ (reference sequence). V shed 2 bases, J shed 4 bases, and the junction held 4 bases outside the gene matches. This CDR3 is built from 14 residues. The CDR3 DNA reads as TGTGCCAGCAGCTTAAATGCAGGGGGCACTGAAGCTTTCTTT. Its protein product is CASSLNAGGTEAFF.

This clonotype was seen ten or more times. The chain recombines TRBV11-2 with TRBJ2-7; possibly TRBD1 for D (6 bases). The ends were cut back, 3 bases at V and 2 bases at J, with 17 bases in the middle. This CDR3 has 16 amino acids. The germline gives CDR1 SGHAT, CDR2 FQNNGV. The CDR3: CASSFSIGTLTYEQYV. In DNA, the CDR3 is TGTGCCAGCAGCTTTTCAATCGGGACACTGACCTACGAGCAGTACGTC.

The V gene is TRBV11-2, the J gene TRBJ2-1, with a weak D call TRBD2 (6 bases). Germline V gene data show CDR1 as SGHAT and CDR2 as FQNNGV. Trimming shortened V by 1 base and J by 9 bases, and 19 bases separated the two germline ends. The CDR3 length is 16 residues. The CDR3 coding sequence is TGTGCCAGCAGCTTAGTCGGCGGGACCCTTGACGGTGAGCAGTTCTTC. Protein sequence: CASSLVGGTLDGEQFF.

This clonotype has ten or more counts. CDR3 nucleotides: TGCGCCAGCAGCTCCCCGGGACTGACCTACGAGCAGTACTTC. This gives the protein CASSSPGLTYEQYF. This chain links TRBV5-1 with TRBJ2-7; D might be TRBD2 (6 bases). Trimming cost V 3 bases and J 2 bases, with 12 bases left between them. Germline V gene lookup returns CDR1 SGHRS and CDR2 YFSETQ. The CDR3 consists of 14 residues. Together with reference TRBV5-1 and TRBJ2-7, the CDR3 gives the full variable domain: KAGVTQTPRYLIKTRGQQVTLSCSPISGHRSVSWYQQTPGQGLQFLFEYFSETQRNKGNFPGRFSGRQFSNSRSEMNVSTLELGDSALYLCASSSPGLTYEQYFGPGTRLTVT.

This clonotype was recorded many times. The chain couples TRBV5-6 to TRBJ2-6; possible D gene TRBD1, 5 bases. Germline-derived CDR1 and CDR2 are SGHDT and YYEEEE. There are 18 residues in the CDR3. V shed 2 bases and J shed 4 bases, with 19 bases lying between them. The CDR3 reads CASSFAAGYLRGANVLTF. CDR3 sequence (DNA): TGTGCCAGCAGCTTTGCGGCAGGGTACCTGCGGGGGGCCAACGTCCTGACTTTC. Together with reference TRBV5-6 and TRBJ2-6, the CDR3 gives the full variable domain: DAGVTQSPTHLIKTRGQQVTLRCSPKSGHDTVSWYQQALGQGPQFIFQYYEEEERQRGNFPDRFSGHQFPNYSSELNVNALLLGDSALYLCASSFAAGYLRGANVLTFGAGSRLTVL.

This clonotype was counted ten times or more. The DNA of the CDR3 is TGTGCAACCAGGGGGGCCCTTCCCTATGGCTACACCTTC. Translation gives CATRGALPYGYTF. The chain has TRBV11-3 and TRBJ1-2; 7 bases line up with TRBD1. Germline assignment: CDR1 SGHNT and CDR2 YENEEA. The CDR3 extends over 13 amino acids.

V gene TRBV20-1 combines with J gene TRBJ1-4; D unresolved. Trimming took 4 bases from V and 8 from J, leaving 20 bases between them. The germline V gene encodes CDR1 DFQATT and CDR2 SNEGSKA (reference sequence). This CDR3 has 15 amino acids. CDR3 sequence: CSATPAGVQGEKLFF. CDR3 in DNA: TGCAGTGCTACCCCCGCGGGCGTTCAAGGCGAAAAACTGTTTTTT.

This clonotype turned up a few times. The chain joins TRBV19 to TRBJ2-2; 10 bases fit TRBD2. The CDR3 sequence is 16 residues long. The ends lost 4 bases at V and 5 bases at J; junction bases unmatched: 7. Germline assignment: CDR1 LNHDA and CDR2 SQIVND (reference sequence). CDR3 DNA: TGTGCCAGTAGTACAGCGGGAGGGAGGGAAACCGGGGAGCTGTTTTTT. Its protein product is CASSTAGGRETGELFF.

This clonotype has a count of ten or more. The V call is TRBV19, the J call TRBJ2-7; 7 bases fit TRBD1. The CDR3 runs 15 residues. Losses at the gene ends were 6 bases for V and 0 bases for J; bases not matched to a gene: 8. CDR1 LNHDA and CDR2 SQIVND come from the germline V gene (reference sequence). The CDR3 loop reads CASSYRGEGSYEQYF. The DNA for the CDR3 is TGTGCCAGTAGCTACAGGGGAGAAGGCTCCTACGAGCAGTACTTC. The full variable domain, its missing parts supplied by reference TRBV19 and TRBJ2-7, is DGGITQSPKYLFRKEGQNVTLSCEQNLNHDAMYWYRQDPGQGLRLIYYSQIVNDFQKGDIAEGYSVSREKKESFPLTVTSAQKNPTAFYLCASSYRGEGSYEQYFGPGTRLTVT.

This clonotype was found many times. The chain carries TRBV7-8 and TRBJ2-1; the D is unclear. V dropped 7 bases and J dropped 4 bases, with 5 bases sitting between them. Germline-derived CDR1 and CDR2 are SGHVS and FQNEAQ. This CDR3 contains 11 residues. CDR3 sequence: CASTYYNEQFF. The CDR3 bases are TGTGCCAGCACCTATTACAATGAGCAGTTCTTC.

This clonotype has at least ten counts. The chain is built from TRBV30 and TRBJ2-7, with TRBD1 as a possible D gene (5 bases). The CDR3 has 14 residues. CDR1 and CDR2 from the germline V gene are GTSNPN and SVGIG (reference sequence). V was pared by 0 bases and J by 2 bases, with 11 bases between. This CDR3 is CAWSVGPGTYEQYF. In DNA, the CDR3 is TGTGCCTGGAGTGTGGGGCCAGGTACCTACGAGCAGTACTTC. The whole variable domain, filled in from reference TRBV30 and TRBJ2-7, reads SQTIHQWPATLVQPVGSPLSLECTVEGTSNPNLYWYRQAAGRGLQLLFYSVGIGQISSEVPQNLSASRPQDRQFILSSKKLLLSDSGFYLCAWSVGPGTYEQYFGPGTRLTVT.

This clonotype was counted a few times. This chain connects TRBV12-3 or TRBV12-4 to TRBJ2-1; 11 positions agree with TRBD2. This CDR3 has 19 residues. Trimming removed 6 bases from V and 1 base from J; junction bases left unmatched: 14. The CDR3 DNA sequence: TGTGCCAGCAGCCCAGCGGGACTAGCGGTGATCCTATCCTACAATGAGCAGTTCTTC. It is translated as CASSPAGLAVILSYNEQFF.

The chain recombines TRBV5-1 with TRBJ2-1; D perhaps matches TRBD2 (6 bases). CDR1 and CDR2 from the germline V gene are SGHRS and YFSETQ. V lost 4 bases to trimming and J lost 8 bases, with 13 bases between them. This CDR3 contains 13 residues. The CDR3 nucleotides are TGCGCCAGCAGCCGGGAGCGGGCGGATGAGCAGTTCTTC. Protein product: CASSRERADEQFF.

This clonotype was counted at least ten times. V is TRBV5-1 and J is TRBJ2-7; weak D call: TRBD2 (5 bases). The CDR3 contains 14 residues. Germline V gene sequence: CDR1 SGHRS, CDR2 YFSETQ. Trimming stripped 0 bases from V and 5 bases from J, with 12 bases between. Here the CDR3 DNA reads TGCGCCAGCAGCTTGGCTTGGACGCGGGACGAGCAGTACTTC. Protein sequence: CASSLAWTRDEQYF.

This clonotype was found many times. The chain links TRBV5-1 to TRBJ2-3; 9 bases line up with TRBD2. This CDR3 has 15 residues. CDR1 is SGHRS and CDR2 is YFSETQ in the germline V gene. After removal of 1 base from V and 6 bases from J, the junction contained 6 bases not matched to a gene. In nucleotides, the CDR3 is TGCGCCAGCAGCTTGTCGGCTAGCGGGACCGATACGCAGTATTTT. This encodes CASSLSASGTDTQYF. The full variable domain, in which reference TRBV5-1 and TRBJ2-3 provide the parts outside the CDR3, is KAGVTQTPRYLIKTRGQQVTLSCSPISGHRSVSWYQQTPGQGLQFLFEYFSETQRNKGNFPGRFSGRQFSNSRSEMNVSTLELGDSALYLCASSLSASGTDTQYFGPGTRLTVL.

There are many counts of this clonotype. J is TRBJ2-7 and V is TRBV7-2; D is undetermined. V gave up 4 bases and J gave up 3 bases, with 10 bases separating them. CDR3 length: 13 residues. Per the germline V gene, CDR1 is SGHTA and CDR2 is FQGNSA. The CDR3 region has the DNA TGTGCCAGCAGCTCTCCCATAAACTACGAGCAGTACTTC. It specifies CASSSPINYEQYF.

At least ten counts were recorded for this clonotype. In DNA, the CDR3 is TGTGCCAGCAGAACCGCCCAGGGTTTCGGGGAGCTGTTTTTT. This sequence encodes CASRTAQGFGELFF. The J gene is TRBJ2-2, the V gene TRBV6-2 or TRBV6-3; D possibly corresponds to TRBD1 (5 bases). The germline V gene has CDR1 MNHEY and CDR2 SVGEGT. The CDR3 loop spans 14 amino acids. Trimming took 6 bases from V and 7 from J, leaving 15 bases between them.

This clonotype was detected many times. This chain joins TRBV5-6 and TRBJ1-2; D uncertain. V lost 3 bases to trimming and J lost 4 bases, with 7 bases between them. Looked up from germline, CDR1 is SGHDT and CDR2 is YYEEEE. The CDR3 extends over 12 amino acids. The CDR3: CASSSGPYGYTF. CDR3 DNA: TGTGCCAGCAGCTCCGGACCCTATGGCTACACCTTC.